Shown below are 14 T cell receptor beta chains from a single sample sequenced in a study of cytomegalovirus exposure and HLA in healthy donors. Primers for the PCR totalled 60 Vbeta and 13 Jbeta. Only in-frame clones appear in the TCRdb table, and some are missing; sequencing was by immunoSEQ multiplex PCR. This sample carries around 170,000 clones, more than 70% of them seen once, and the ten largest clones take approximately 1.5%. Material for sequencing was PBMCs. The receptors come from a girl aged 10 to 17 in good health and CMV-seronegative.

The chain has TRBV7-9 and TRBJ2-5, with 8 bases lining up with TRBD1. V was clipped by 7 bases and J by 5 bases; unmatched bases: 6. The CDR3 has 13 amino acids. Germline CDR1 SEHNR, CDR2 FQNEAQ (reference sequence). The CDR3 loop reads CASKRTGIETQYF. The CDR3, as DNA: TGTGCCAGCAAGCGGACAGGGATTGAGACCCAGTACTTC.

CDR3 residues: CASSLEQYQETQYF. In DNA form, the CDR3 reads TGTGCCAGCAGCTTAGAACAGTACCAAGAGACCCAGTACTTC. The V gene is TRBV7-9, the J gene TRBJ2-5; D is unresolved. Germline CDR1 is SEHNR and CDR2 is FQNEAQ (reference sequence). The CDR3 spans 14 residues. The ends were cut back, 1 base at V and 0 bases at J, with 6 bases in the middle.

This clone appeared once. This rearrangement joins TRBV11-2 to TRBJ1-1, with D possibly matching TRBD1 (6 bases). CDR1 is SGHAT, CDR2 FQNNGV, per germline. The CDR3 sequence is 15 residues long. V was shortened by 8 bases and J by 1 base, with 17 bases between the two germline ends. This CDR3 reads CASLEGVIRNTEAFF. The DNA for the CDR3 is TGTGCCAGCCTCGAGGGGGTTATCAGGAACACTGAAGCTTTCTTT.

This clone occurred a few times. This chain connects TRBV25-1 to TRBJ2-5; 8 positions match TRBD1. With 3 bases clipped from V and 7 bases from J, the junction kept 7 bases outside the gene matches. The CDR3 is made up of 14 amino acids. The V gene's germline CDR1 is MGHDK and CDR2 SYGVNS. CDR3 nucleotide sequence: TGTGCCAGCAGTGAGGCAGGGGGCGATGGGACCCAGTACTTC. The encoded protein is CASSEAGGDGTQYF.

The chain has TRBV6-6 and TRBJ2-7; the match to TRBD1 covers 8 bases. Unmatched junction bases numbered 5, after V lost 2 bases and J lost 2 bases. Per the germline V gene, CDR1 is MNHNY and CDR2 is SVGAGI (reference sequence). The CDR3 totals 15 residues. The CDR3 protein is CASSYPGQEPYEQYF. CDR3 bases: TGTGCCAGCAGTTACCCGGGACAGGAACCCTACGAGCAGTACTTC.

The chain couples TRBV9 to TRBJ2-5; TRBD1 matches at 10 bases. CDR1 SGDLS and CDR2 YYNGEE come from the germline V gene. The CDR3 covers 16 residues. The junction had 6 bases not matched to a gene; V was cut back by 3 bases and J by 1 base. CDR3 residues: CASSAGTGASQETQYF. The DNA of the CDR3 is TGTGCCAGCAGCGCCGGGACAGGGGCCTCCCAAGAGACCCAGTACTTC.

This sequence joins TRBV5-6 and TRBJ2-1; 9 bases are a match to TRBD2. The V and J ends lost 2 bases and 5 bases, in that order; junction bases with no gene match: 5. This CDR3 has 15 amino acids. CDR1 is SGHDT and CDR2 is YYEEEE in the germline V gene. The CDR3 coding sequence is TGTGCCAGCAGCTTTTTGGCTAGCGGGGACAATGAGCAGTTCTTC. This codes for CASSFLASGDNEQFF.

The rearrangement links TRBV2 to TRBJ1-2; TRBD1 might be the D (6 bases). The CDR3 is 13 amino acids. Trimming shortened V by 6 bases and J by 4 bases, and 12 bases separated the two germline ends. Germline V gene lookup returns CDR1 SNHLY and CDR2 FYNNEI. In nucleotides, the CDR3 is TGTGCCAGCAGATCACAGGGCTCCTATGGCTACACCTTC. Its protein product is CASRSQGSYGYTF.

The rearrangement joins TRBV13 to TRBJ1-3, with TRBD1 as a possible D gene (5 bases). The CDR3 runs to 14 residues. Germline V gives CDR1 PRHDT, CDR2 FYEKMQ (reference sequence). V gave up 4 bases and J gave up 1 base, with 8 bases separating them. The CDR3 nucleotides read TGTGCCAGCAGCTCAGGGACTTCTGGAAACACCATATATTTT. The encoded protein is CASSSGTSGNTIYF. Full variable domain (rest looked up from reference TRBV13 and TRBJ1-3): AAGVIQSPRHLIKEKRETATLKCYPIPRHDTVYWYQQGPGQDPQFLISFYEKMQSDKGSIPDRFSAQQFSDYHSELNMSSLELGDSALYFCASSSGTSGNTIYFGEGSWLTVV.

The CDR3, as DNA: TGTGCCAGCAGTGCACAGGTTGGGTACGAGCAGTACTTC. Translation: CASSAQVGYEQYF. The chain employs TRBV27 and TRBJ2-7, with D possibly TRBD1 on 5 matching bases. Germline V gives CDR1 MNHEY, CDR2 SMNVEV (reference sequence). V shed 5 bases and J shed 4 bases, with 12 bases lying between them. The CDR3 is made up of 13 amino acids.

With regard to this clone: Other DNA sequences from this sample encode an identical CDR3 as well. J is TRBJ1-5 and V is TRBV9; D possibly corresponds to TRBD1 (6 bases). Trimming pared 0 bases from V and 3 bases from J, leaving 10 bases between. Germline V gene data show CDR1 as SGDLS and CDR2 as YYNGEE. CDR3 size: 15 residues. DNA of the CDR3: TGTGCCAGCAGCGTAGATGGGGGCTCCAATCAGCCCCAGCATTTT. Translation: CASSVDGGSNQPQHF. Combining the CDR3 with reference TRBV9 and TRBJ1-5 gives the whole variable domain DSGVTQTPKHLITATGQRVTLRCSPRSGDLSVYWYQQSLDQGLQFLIQYYNGEERAKGNILERFSAQQFPDLHSELNLSSLELGDSALYFCASSVDGGSNQPQHFGDGTRLSIL.

This rearrangement joins TRBV5-1 to TRBJ2-1; 8 bases align to TRBD2. CDR1 SGHRS and CDR2 YFSETQ come from the germline V gene. V lost 4 bases and J lost 4; bases outside the gene matches: 10. The CDR3 is made up of 16 amino acids. The CDR3 here is CASSPGAGGLYNEQFF. The CDR3 nucleotides are TGCGCCAGCAGCCCTGGGGCGGGGGGTCTATACAATGAGCAGTTCTTC.

CDR3 sequence: CASSALGGTGETQYF. CDR3 sequence (DNA): TGTGCCAGCAGTGCGTTGGGCGGCACGGGGGAGACCCAGTACTTC. The chain couples TRBV2 to TRBJ2-5, with D tentatively TRBD2 (5 bases). Trimming cost V 4 bases and J 5 bases, with 17 bases left between them. The length of the CDR3 is 15 residues. The V gene's germline CDR1 is SNHLY and CDR2 FYNNEI.

The chain uses TRBV4-2 and TRBJ2-1; TRBD2 aligns across 7 bases. Germline CDR1 is LGHNA and CDR2 is YNFKEQ. This CDR3 region has 18 residues. Germline trimming cut 2 bases from V and 1 base from J; bases unmatched to any gene: 11. CDR3 DNA sequence: TGTGCCAGCAGCCAACAAGACGGGGCGGGGGATTCCTACAATGAGCAGTTCTTC. It encodes CASSQQDGAGDSYNEQFF.